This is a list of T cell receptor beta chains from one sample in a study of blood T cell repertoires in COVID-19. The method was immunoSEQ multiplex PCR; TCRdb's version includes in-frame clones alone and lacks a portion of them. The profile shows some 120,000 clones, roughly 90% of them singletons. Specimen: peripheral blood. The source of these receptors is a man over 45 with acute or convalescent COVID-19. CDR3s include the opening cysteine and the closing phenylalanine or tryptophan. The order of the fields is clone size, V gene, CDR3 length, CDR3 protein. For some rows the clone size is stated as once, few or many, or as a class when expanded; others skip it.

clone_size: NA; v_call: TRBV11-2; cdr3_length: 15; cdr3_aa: CASSLKGGGTGELFF
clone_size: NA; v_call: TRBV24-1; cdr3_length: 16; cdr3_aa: CATSDLHEHRTDTQYF
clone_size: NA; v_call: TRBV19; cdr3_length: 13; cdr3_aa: CASASTGTDTQYF
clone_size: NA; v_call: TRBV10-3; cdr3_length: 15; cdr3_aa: CAISTPRESVYEQYF
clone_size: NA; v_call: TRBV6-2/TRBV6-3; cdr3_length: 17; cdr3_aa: CASSPGPGGPGKETQYF
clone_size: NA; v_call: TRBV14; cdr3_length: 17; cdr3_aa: CASSPRTGFSGANVLTF
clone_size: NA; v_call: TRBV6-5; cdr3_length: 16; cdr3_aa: CASSYSRTGGNYGYTF
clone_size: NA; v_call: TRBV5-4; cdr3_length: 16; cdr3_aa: CASSLTSGGVGGAQYF
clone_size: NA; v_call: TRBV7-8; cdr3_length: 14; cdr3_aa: CASSLGGKPYEQYF
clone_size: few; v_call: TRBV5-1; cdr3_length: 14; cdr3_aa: CASKREGRPDTQYF
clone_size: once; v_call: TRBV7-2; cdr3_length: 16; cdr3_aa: CASSSPSSGRRDEQFF